The clone carrying this TCR beta chain was observed many times. Antigen unknown. This record comes from a study of T-cell reconstitution after alpha-beta-depleted transplantation in children. General study findings and limits: By one year post-transplant, T-cell counts and diversity largely arose from T cells that were newly produced.

Unique molecular identifiers were incorporated into the prepared TCRbeta library. TCRdb processed the PCR reads anew with MiXCR; each CDR3 protein has one entry. The sample includes hundreds of thousands of distinct CDR3 sequences, more than 20% of them seen just once. Per germline, CDR1 SGHRS and CDR2 YFSETQ. The CDR3 has 16 residues. J gave up 2 bases and V 1 base, and 6 bases lay outside the gene matches. The chain is built from TRBV5-1 and TRBJ2-7, with 10 bases fitting TRBD2. This TCR came from a girl aged 2 to 9 with Fanconi anemia, due to receive a stem cell transplant. This specimen consisted of PBMCs, obtained before TCRalphabeta/CD19-depleted stem cell transplant. CDR3 in amino acids: CASSLSTSGTTYEQYF. In nucleotides, the CDR3 is TGCGCCAGCAGCTTGTCAACTAGCGGGACCACCTACGAGCAGTACTTC. The variable domain in full, with the rest retrieved from reference TRBV5-1 and TRBJ2-7, is KAGVTQTPRYLIKTRGQQVTLSCSPISGHRSVSWYQQTPGQGLQFLFEYFSETQRNKGNFPGRFSGRQFSNSRSEMNVSTLELGDSALYLCASSLSTSGTTYEQYFGPGTRLTVT.